This TCR beta chain stems from a study of blood T cell repertoires in COVID-19. Study background: Researchers got acute and convalescent COVID-19 samples from the United States, Italy and Spain. PBMCs, B-cell-depleted T cells, or T cells provided the cDNA or gDNA that made up the material.

The V and J ends lost 2 bases and 4 bases respectively, with 18 bases between them. Looked up from germline, CDR1 is MNHEY and CDR2 is SVGEGT. The CDR3 length is 17 residues. Per the study methods: Estimates of nucleated cell counts were drawn from the amplification of reference gene primers. The table came from immunoSEQ multiplex PCR; TCRdb's copy has only in-frame clones and leaves some out. The V and J calls and the clone size are those of that table, but D and trimming were determined from the DNA. The table records 390,000 or so clones, 90% of them present only once. The sample taken for sequencing was peripheral blood. The chain carries TRBV6-2 or TRBV6-3 and TRBJ1-5; maybe TRBD1 (5 bases). The sequence came from a man aged 18-30 years with active or convalescent COVID-19. CDR3 amino acids: CASSYAPLGEENQPQHF. The DNA of the CDR3 is TGTGCCAGCAGTTACGCCCCCCTGGGGGAGGAGAATCAGCCCCAGCATTTT.